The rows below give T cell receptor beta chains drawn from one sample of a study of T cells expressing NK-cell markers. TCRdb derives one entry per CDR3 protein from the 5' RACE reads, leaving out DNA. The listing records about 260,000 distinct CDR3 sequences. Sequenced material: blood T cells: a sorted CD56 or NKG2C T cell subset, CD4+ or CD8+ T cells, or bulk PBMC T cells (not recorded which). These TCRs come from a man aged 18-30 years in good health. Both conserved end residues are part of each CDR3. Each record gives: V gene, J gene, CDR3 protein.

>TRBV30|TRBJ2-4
CAGGISKNIQYF
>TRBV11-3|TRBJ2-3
CASSLRAGGYTSTDTQYF
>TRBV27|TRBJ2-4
CASSSGGLSGNIQYF
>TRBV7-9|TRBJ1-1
CASSLWTEAFF
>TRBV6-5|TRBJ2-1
CASSYAGGKVNEQFF
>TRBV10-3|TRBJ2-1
CAHTGNPNEQFF
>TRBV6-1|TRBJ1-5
CASTSMTGLVVSNQPQHF
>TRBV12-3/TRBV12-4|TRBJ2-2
CASRDRGRIGELFF
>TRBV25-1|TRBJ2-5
CASTGEWETQYF
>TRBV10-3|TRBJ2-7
CAISESTLREGLEQYF
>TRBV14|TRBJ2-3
CASRSSSGTDTQYF
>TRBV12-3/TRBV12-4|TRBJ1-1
CASSPTTGKNTEAFF
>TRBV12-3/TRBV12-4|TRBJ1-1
CASSRLTGNTEAFF
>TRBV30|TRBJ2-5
CAYSRQAGETQYF
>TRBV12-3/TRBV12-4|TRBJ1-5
CASSPGDQGAWQPQHF
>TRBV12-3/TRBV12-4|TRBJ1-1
CASGPLNTEAFF
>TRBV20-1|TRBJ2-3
CSATRGTSGTSGQYF
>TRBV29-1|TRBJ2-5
CSIRTVLLEETQYF
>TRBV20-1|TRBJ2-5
CSARGTGGGETQYF
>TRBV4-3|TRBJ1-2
CASSQTPTASYGYTF
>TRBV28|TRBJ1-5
CASGFGGAGNQPQHF
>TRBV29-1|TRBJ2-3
CSVAGVPGRGGQDTQYF
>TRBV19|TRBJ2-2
CASSIAGGTGELFF
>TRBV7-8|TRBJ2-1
CASSLGGRGNNEQFF
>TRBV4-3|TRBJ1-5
CASSQEGSDQPQHF
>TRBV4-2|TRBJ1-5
CASSQGSANSNQPQHF
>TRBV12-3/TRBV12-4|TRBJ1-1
CASSDLGAVNTEAFF
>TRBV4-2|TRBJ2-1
CASSQDGGGSGYNEQFF
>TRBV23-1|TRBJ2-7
CASSQSSRVSYEQYF
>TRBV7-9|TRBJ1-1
CASSLGQGLGETEAFF
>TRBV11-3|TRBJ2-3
CASSLQGYTDTQYF
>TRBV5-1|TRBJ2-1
CASSLETSGGLYNEQFF
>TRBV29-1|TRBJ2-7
CSVRSGPYEQYF
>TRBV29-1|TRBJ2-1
CSVGTAYNEQFF
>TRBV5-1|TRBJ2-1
CASSPTTSVSEQFF
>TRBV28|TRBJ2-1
CASRTTNNEQFF
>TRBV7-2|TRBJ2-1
CASSLALRNEQFF
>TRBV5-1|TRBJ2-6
CASSVTGSGANVLTF
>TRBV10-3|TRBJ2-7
CAISEARPGGDEQYF
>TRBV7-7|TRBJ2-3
CASSLRAGVSEDTQYF
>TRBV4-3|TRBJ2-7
CASSQGGWGTIDSYEQYF
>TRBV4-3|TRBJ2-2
CASSQGQGTGLFF
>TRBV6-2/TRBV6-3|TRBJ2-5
CASSPPTRGETQYF
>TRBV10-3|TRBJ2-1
CAISGQAGGPNEQFF
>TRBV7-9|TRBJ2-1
CASSTQTGEQFF
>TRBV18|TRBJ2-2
CASSPGTGYLTGELFF